The 18 T cell receptor beta chains in this list originate from one sample, sequenced in a study of tumor-infiltrating lymphocytes in primary liver carcinoma (dated by TCRdb to about 2017). Sequencing was performed on an Illumina HiSeq 2500. Using a constant-region primer and ProtoScript II reverse transcriptase, TCRbeta-specific cDNA was reverse-transcribed from 500 ng total RNA. Construction of the TCRbeta libraries relied on three nested rounds of multiplex PCR, following a slightly modified ARM-PCR procedure. Each of the first two PCR rounds ran for around 9 cycles and used multiplex TRBV1-TRBV30 forward primers together with a Cbeta reverse primer. In TCRdb, the public reads were trimmed at Q25 with fastp and aligned with MiXCR, with productive beta chains retained. A single entry per CDR3 protein holds the most common genes and DNA from its merged rows. The sample profile shows 310,000 or so distinct CDR3 sequences; more than 55% of them were found once. More than 15% of the sample is taken by the ten largest.

TRIzol reagent was used to extract blood RNA from unsorted whole blood, while the DNeasy Blood & Tissue kit provided the germline DNA. Source material: peripheral blood. These receptors were obtained from a woman aged 25 to 39 with primary liver carcinoma and hepatitis B virus infection.

Concerning this clonotype: Here the CDR3 omits its conserved ending phenylalanine or tryptophan, so a read error is the likely source. For the CDR3, the DNA is TGTGCCAGCTCACCGTCCCCGACTGGAAACACCATATATATT. Translation: CASSPSPTGNTIYI. This chain uses TRBV18 with TRBJ1-3; D call uncertain. This CDR3 is 14 amino acids long. The germline gives CDR1 KGHSH, CDR2 LQKENI. The V end lost 3 bases, the J end lost 2 bases, and 8 bases lay between the germline ends.

As for this clonotype: The germline gene is not matched at one end of the junction; a read error may be the cause. This chain connects TRBV29-1 to TRBJ1-1; D remains ambiguous. Germline-derived CDR1 and CDR2 are SQVTM and ANQGSEA. CDR3 length equals 13 residues. CDR3 sequence reads: CSVRGTENAEAFF. The CDR3 DNA reads TGCAGCGTTCGAGGAACAGAGAACGCTGAAGCTTTCTTT.

With regard to this clonotype: Germline and junction disagree at one end, which may indicate a read error. The chain employs TRBV5-6 and TRBJ1-2, with a tentative D call TRBD1 (5 bases). There are 13 residues in the CDR3. Germline V gene data show CDR1 as SGHDT and CDR2 as YYEEEE. As DNA, the CDR3 is TGTGTCAGCAGCTTGGGGCTGGGCGGTGGCTACACCTTC. Its protein is CVSSLGLGGGYTF.

The chain couples TRBV6-6 to TRBJ2-1; 8 nucleotides align to TRBD2. The germline CDR1 and CDR2 sequences are MNHNY and SVGAGI (reference sequence). The trim removed 6 bases at V and 4 bases at J, leaving 8 bases unmatched. The CDR3 covers 15 residues. The chain's CDR3 is CASSSTSERYNEQFF. The CDR3, as DNA: TGTGCCAGCAGCTCGACTAGCGAGAGATACAATGAGCAGTTCTTC.

This clonotype was recorded a few times. A read error may account for a junction end that differs from germline. The chain links TRBV5-4 to TRBJ2-7; 9 bases agree with TRBD1. The CDR3 length is 14 residues. CDR1 is SGHNT, CDR2 YYREEE, per germline (reference sequence). Here the CDR3 reads CASSLGQGLYEQYF. The CDR3 coding sequence is TGTGCCAGCAGTTTGGGACAGGGACTCTACGAGCAGTACTTC.

The chain joins TRBV28 to TRBJ2-1; weak D call: TRBD1 (6 bases). V shed 6 bases and J shed 6 bases, with 18 bases lying between them. Germline values: CDR1 MDHEN, CDR2 SYDVKM. The CDR3 length is 15 residues. This chain's CDR3 is CASSSSRDKFNEQFF. In nucleotides, the CDR3 is TGTGCCAGCAGCTCGTCCCGGGACAAGTTCAATGAGCAGTTCTTC.

The table lists this clonotype with many counts. The chain employs TRBV5-5 and TRBJ2-5; D unresolved. The V gene lost 2 bases and the J gene lost 4 bases, with 6 bases spanning the gap. CDR1 is SGHKS, CDR2 YYEKEE, per germline (reference sequence). This CDR3 comprises 12 residues. In nucleotides, the CDR3 is TGTGCCAGCAGCTTTTCCCGAGAGACCCAGTACTTC. This codes for CASSFSRETQYF. Based on the CDR3 plus reference TRBV5-5 and TRBJ2-5, the full variable domain is DAGVTQSPTHLIKTRGQQVTLRCSPISGHKSVSWYQQVLGQGPQFIFQYYEKEERGRGNFPDRFSARQFPNYSSELNVNALLLGDSALYLCASSFSRETQYFGPGTRLLVL.

This clonotype was counted many times. J is TRBJ2-1 and V is TRBV5-4; 8 bases fit TRBD2. CDR3 length: 16 residues. From germline, CDR1 is SGHNT and CDR2 YYREEE (reference sequence). Losses at the gene ends were 4 bases for V and 6 bases for J; bases not matched to a gene: 12. This CDR3 is CASSPGTTSGLNEQFF. CDR3 nucleotides: TGTGCCAGCAGCCCAGGTACCACTAGCGGTCTCAATGAGCAGTTCTTC. The variable domain in full, with the rest retrieved from reference TRBV5-4 and TRBJ2-1, is ETGVTQSPTHLIKTRGQQVTLRCSSQSGHNTVSWYQQALGQGPQFIFQYYREEENGRGNFPPRFSGLQFPNYSSELNVNALELDDSALYLCASSPGTTSGLNEQFFGPGTRLTVL.

The chain uses TRBV7-9 and TRBJ2-7; D gene uncertain. The CDR3 spans 13 residues. Trimming took off 2 bases at V and 7 bases at J, with 12 bases between the two ends. Germline CDR1 and CDR2: SEHNR and FQNEAQ (reference sequence). This CDR3 reads CASSLIGMKEQYF. In nucleotides, the CDR3 is TGTGCCAGCAGCTTAATCGGTATGAAGGAGCAGTACTTC.

On this clonotype itself: An end of the junction does not agree with germline; a read error may underlie this. The V call is TRBV7-2, the J call TRBJ2-3; D is unresolved. The CDR3 runs to 13 residues. Germline V gene sequence: CDR1 SGHTA, CDR2 FQGNSA. CDR3 protein: CASSLAPTDTQYF. The DNA for the CDR3 is TGTGCTAGCAGCTTAGCCCCCACAGATACGCAGTATTTT.

The chain joins TRBV6-2 or TRBV6-3 to TRBJ2-2; 10 nucleotides align to TRBD2. Germline V gene sequence: CDR1 MNHEY, CDR2 SVGEGT. The CDR3 is made up of 16 amino acids. The V and J ends lost 6 bases and 6 bases, in that order; junction bases with no gene match: 10. The CDR3 protein is CASSHSSGSSAGELFF. The CDR3 coding sequence is TGTGCCAGCAGCCATTCTAGCGGGAGCTCCGCCGGGGAGCTGTTTTTT.

The gene calls are TRBV5-4 and TRBJ2-5; a weak D match, TRBD1 (5 bases). Germline CDR1 reads SGHNT; CDR2 reads YYREEE (reference sequence). Deletions cut 2 bases from V and 1 base from J, with 15 bases between. This CDR3 has 16 residues. The CDR3 loop reads CASSFHHLDSQETQYF. The CDR3 DNA sequence: TGTGCCAGCAGCTTCCATCATCTCGACAGCCAAGAGACCCAGTACTTC.

V usage is TRBV12-3 or TRBV12-4 and J usage is TRBJ2-7; 7 bases agree with TRBD2. This CDR3 contains 16 residues. The trim removed 6 bases at V and 1 base at J, leaving 12 bases unmatched. This CDR3 is CASSLDGPGGSYEQYF. CDR3 nucleotide sequence: TGTGCCAGCAGCCTGGATGGACCGGGAGGATCCTACGAGCAGTACTTC.

A word on this clonotype: The CDR3 carries no conserved terminal phenylalanine or tryptophan, so it likely arises from a read error. The DNA is left out, because the CDR3 cannot be placed on it with certainty; the CDR3 is given as TCRdb lists it. This chain connects TRBV6-2 or TRBV6-3 to TRBJ2-6; the table's D gene call, TRBD1, was not cross checked with the DNA. Inclusive of both ends, the CDR3 amounts to 15 amino acids. Germline values: CDR1 MNHEY, CDR2 SVGEGT. CDR3: CASSWDNSGANVLTS.

A note on this clonotype: Germline and junction disagree at one end, which may indicate a read error. The rearrangement joins TRBV4-2 to TRBJ2-3; 13 positions match TRBD2. The germline gives CDR1 LGHNA, CDR2 YNFKEQ. CDR3 length equals 17 residues. DNA for the CDR3: TGTGCCAGCAGTCAAGCCCGGACTAGCGGGAGCACAGATACGCAGAATTTT. It yields the protein CASSQARTSGSTDTQNF.

As regards this clonotype: Given a much more abundant clone one base away, this may be a read error. The chain employs TRBV5-6 and TRBJ2-1, with 10 bases lining up with TRBD2. Germline values: CDR1 SGHDT, CDR2 YYEEEE. The CDR3 sequence is 14 residues long. CDR3 sequence: CASSWTSGDNGQFF. The CDR3 DNA reads TGTGCCAGCAGCTGGACTAGCGGAGACAATGGGCAGTTCTTC.

The gene calls are TRBV14 and TRBJ2-3; 7 bases agree with TRBD2. Trimming removed 5 bases from V and 8 bases from J; junction bases left unmatched: 7. CDR3 size: 13 residues. In germline, CDR1 is SGHDN, CDR2 FVKESK. CDR3 coding DNA: TGTGCCAGCAGCAACAGCGGGGCAGGTACGCAGTATTTT. Amino acids: CASSNSGAGTQYF.

The table lists this clonotype with many counts. The V gene is TRBV11-2, the J gene TRBJ1-3; possible D gene TRBD1, 5 bases. This CDR3 region has 14 residues. Germline V lookup: CDR1 SGHAT, CDR2 FQNNGV. V shed 2 bases and J shed 6 bases, with 11 bases lying between them. CDR3 DNA: TGTGCCAGCAGCTTATGGAGGGGTACAAACACCATATATTTT. Translating it yields CASSLWRGTNTIYF.